The sequence of this T cell receptor beta chain was determined in a study of CD8+CD57+ T cells in acquired aplastic anemia. Study at large: CD4+ and CD8+ cells, once sorted, gave DNA averaging roughly 3.2 ug.

Germline assignment: CDR1 KGHDR and CDR2 SFDVKD. The CDR3 covers 15 residues. V was cut by 0 bases and J by 0 bases, with 4 bases left in between. Patients included in sequencing had previously demonstrated CD8+CD57+ cell expansion by flow cytometry. Each patient carried a diagnosis of severe acquired aplastic anemia. Points from the study as a whole: Simpson's diversity of CD8+ cells was not significantly different in patients compared with controls. In common between the patients and the controls were approximately 28 CD8+ CDR3 sequences.

Genomic DNA constituted the template upon which TCR beta VDJ and CDR3 profiling was performed. TCRdb analysed the reads with MiXCR anew, one entry per CDR3 protein. This sample yields around 200,000 distinct CDR3 sequences, of which around half are seen a single time; around 2% belongs to the top ten. This clonotype was picked up one time. The antigen is undetermined. This clonotype was obtained from a human donor with aplastic anemia. The V call is TRBV24-1, the J call TRBJ2-2; no reliable D call. Sequences were obtained from sorted CD4+, CD8+, or CD8+CD57+ T cells (not recorded which) from PBMCs. CDR3 sequence: CATSDLTPNTGELFF. The CDR3 DNA reads as TGTGCCACCAGTGATTTGACTCCGAACACCGGGGAGCTGTTTTTT.